Here is one TCR beta chain with its context. The repertoire was sequenced with immunoSEQ multiplex PCR; TCRdb's copy has only in-frame clones and lacks some. The sample carries a few hundred thousand clones, over 75% recorded once. This sample was included in a study of blood T cell repertoires in COVID-19. Trimming removed 4 bases from V and 1 base from J, with 11 bases in between. The CDR3 length is 14 residues. CDR1 and CDR2 from the germline V gene are MNHEY and SVGAGI. Material: PBMCs or T cells enriched from blood (not recorded which). V gene TRBV6-5 combines with J gene TRBJ2-7, with no clear D. This receptor was taken from a woman aged 40 to 50 who had recovered from COVID-19. CDR3 sequence: CASSFNGPSYEQYF. For the CDR3, the DNA is TGTGCCAGCAGTTTTAATGGGCCATCCTACGAGCAGTACTTC.